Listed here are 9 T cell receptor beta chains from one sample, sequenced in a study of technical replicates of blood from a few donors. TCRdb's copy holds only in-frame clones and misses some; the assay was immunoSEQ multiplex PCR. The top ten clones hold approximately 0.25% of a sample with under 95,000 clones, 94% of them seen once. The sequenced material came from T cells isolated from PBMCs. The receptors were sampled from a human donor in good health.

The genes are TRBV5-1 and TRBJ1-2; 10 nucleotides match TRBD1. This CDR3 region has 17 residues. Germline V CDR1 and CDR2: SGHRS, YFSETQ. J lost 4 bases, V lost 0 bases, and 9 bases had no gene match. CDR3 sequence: CASSLEGQGINGYGYTF. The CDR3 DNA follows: TGCGCCAGCAGCTTGGAGGGACAGGGGATCAACGGCTATGGCTACACCTTC.

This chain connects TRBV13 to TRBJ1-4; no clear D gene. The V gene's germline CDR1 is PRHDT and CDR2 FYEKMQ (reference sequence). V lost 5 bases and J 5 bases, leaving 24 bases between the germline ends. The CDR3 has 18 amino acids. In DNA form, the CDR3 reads TGTGCCAGCAGCCTACGTGTGGGCAGCATTATCCAAAATGAAAAACTGTTTTTT. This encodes CASSLRVGSIIQNEKLFF.

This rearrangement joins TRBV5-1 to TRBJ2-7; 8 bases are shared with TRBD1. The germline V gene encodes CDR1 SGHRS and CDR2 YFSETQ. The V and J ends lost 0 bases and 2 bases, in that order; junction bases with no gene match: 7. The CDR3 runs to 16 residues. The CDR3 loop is CASSLEPQGAAYEQYF. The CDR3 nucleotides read TGCGCCAGCAGCTTGGAGCCCCAGGGGGCGGCCTACGAGCAGTACTTC.

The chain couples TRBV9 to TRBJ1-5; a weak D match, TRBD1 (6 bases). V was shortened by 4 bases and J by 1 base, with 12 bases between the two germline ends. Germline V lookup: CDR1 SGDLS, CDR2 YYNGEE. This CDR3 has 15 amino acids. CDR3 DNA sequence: TGTGCCAGCAGCTCAGGGGCAGGGAGCAATCAGCCCCAGCATTTT. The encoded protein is CASSSGAGSNQPQHF.

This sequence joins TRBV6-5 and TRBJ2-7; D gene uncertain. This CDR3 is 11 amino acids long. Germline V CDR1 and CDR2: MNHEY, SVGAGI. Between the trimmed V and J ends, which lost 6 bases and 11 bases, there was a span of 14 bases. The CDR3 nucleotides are TGTGCCAGCAGGGCCGCCGGAGTGGAGTACTTC. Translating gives CASRAAGVEYF.

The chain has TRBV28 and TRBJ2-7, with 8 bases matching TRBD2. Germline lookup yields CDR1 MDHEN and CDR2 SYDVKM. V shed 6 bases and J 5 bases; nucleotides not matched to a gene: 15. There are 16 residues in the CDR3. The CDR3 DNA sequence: TGTGCCAGCAGGCCTGCGGGTAGCGGGATATTCCACGAGCAGTACTTC. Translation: CASRPAGSGIFHEQYF.

This chain's CDR3 is CASSTGQGNTEAFF. CDR3 nucleotides: TGTGCCAGCAGCACGGGACAGGGGAACACTGAAGCTTTCTTT. This sequence joins TRBV5-4 and TRBJ1-1, with TRBD1 identical over 9 bases. V was clipped by 4 bases and J by 1 base; unmatched bases: 2. Germline lookup yields CDR1 SGHNT and CDR2 YYREEE (reference sequence). This CDR3 contains 14 residues.

CDR3 in amino acids: CASSLAPVAGANYNEQFF. CDR3 bases: TGTGCCAGCAGCTTAGCGCCGGTAGCGGGAGCTAACTACAATGAGCAGTTCTTC. V and J are TRBV7-9 and TRBJ2-1, with TRBD2 identical over 9 bases. J lost 3 bases, V lost 0 bases, and 9 bases had no gene match. Germline V gene sequence: CDR1 SEHNR, CDR2 FQNEAQ (reference sequence). The CDR3 covers 18 residues.

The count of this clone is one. For the CDR3, the DNA is TGTGCCAGCAGTCCCGGGACTACCCATAAGTACTTC. Protein product: CASSPGTTHKYF. This rearrangement joins TRBV27 to TRBJ2-7; 7 nucleotides match TRBD2. The germline V gene encodes CDR1 MNHEY and CDR2 SMNVEV (reference sequence). The CDR3 is 12 amino acids. The V and J ends lost 5 bases and 11 bases, in that order; junction bases with no gene match: 9.